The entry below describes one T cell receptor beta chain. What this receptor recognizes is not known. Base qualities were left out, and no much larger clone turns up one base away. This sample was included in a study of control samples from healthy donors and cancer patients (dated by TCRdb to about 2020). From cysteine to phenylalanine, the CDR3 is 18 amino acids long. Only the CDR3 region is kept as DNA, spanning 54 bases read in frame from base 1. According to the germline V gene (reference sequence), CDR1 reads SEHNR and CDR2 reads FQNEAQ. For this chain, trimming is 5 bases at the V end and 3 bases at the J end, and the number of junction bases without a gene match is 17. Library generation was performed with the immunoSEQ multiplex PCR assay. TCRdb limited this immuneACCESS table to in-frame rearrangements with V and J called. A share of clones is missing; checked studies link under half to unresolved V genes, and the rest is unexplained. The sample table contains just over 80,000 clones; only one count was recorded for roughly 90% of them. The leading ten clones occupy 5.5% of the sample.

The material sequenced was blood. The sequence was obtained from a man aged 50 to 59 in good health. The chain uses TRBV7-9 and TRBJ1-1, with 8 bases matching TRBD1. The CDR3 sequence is CASSQARTGTTRYTEAFF. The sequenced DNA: TGTGCCAGCAGCCAAGCCAGGACAGGGACTACTAGGTACACTGAAGCTTTCTTT.